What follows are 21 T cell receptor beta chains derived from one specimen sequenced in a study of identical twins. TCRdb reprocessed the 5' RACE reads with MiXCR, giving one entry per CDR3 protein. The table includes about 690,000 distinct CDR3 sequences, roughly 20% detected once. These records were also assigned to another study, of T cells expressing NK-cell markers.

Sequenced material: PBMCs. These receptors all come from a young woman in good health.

CDR3 residues: CASSSQTGGSGELFF. The CDR3 bases are TGTGCCAGCAGCTCTCAAACGGGGGGCTCCGGGGAGCTGTTTTTT. The chain employs TRBV5-5 and TRBJ2-2; maybe TRBD2 (7 bases). The CDR3 runs 15 residues. Germline V gives CDR1 SGHKS, CDR2 YYEKEE (reference sequence). V gave up 3 bases and J gave up 6 bases, with 15 bases separating them.

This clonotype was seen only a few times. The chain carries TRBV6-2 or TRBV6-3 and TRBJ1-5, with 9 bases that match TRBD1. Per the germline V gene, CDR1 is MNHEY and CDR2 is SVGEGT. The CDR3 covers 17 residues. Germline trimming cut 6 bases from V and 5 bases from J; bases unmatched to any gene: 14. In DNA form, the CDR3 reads TGTGCCAGCAGCTACACGACAGGGGGTAACGGCTATCAGCCCCAGCATTTT. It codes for CASSYTTGGNGYQPQHF.

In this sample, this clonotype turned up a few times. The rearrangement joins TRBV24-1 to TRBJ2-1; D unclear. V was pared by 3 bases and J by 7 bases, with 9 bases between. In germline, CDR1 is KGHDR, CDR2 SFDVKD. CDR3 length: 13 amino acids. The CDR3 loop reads CATSDARVNEQFF. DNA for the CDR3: TGTGCCACCAGTGATGCAAGGGTTAATGAGCAGTTCTTC.

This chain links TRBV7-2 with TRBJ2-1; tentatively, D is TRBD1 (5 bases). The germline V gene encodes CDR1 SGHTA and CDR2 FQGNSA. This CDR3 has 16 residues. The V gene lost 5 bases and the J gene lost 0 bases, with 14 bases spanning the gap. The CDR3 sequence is CASSPADSISYNEQFF. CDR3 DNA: TGTGCCAGCAGCCCAGCCGACAGTATCTCCTACAATGAGCAGTTCTTC.

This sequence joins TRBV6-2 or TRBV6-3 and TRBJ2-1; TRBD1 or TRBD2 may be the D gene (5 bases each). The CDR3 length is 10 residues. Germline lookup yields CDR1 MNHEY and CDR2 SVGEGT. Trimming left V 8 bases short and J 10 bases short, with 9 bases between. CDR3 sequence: CASGGLEQFF. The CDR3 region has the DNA TGTGCCAGCGGGGGTTTGGAGCAGTTCTTC.

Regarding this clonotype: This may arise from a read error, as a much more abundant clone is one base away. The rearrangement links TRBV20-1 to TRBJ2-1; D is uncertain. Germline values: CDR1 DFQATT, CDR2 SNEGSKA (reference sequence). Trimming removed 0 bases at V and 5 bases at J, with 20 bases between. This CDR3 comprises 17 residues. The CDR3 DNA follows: TGCAGTGCTAGAGATAGAGAAAGGGCATGGACCGACAATGAGCAGTTCTTC. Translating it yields CSARDRERAWTDNEQFF.

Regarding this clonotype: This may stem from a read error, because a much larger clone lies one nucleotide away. CDR3: CACSQVEGGFEKLFF. The CDR3 bases are TGTGCCTGCAGCCAAGTGGAAGGGGGCTTTGAAAAACTGTTTTTT. This chain uses TRBV3-1 with TRBJ1-4; 7 bases are a match to TRBD1. This CDR3 spans 15 amino acids. Germline V gene lookup returns CDR1 LGHDT and CDR2 YNNKEL (reference sequence).

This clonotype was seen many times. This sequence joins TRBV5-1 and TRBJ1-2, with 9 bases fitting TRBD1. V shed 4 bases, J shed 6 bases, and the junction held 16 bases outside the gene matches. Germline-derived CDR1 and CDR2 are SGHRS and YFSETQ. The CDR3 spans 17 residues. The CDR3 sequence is CASSVRDREGMVDGYTF. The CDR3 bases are TGCGCCAGCAGCGTCCGGGACAGGGAGGGAATGGTCGATGGCTACACCTTC.

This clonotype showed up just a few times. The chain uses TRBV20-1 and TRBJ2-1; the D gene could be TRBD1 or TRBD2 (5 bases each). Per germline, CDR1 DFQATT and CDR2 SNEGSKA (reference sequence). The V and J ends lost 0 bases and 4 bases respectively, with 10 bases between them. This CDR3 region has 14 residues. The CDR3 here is CSARDQGRYNEQFF. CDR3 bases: TGCAGTGCTAGAGATCAGGGACGGTACAATGAGCAGTTCTTC.

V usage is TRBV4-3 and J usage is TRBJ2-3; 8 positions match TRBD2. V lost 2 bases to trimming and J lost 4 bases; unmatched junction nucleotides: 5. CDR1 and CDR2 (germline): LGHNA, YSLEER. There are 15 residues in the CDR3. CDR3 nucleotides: TGCGCCAGCAGCCAAAGCGGGAGTATCGCAGATACGCAGTATTTT. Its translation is CASSQSGSIADTQYF.

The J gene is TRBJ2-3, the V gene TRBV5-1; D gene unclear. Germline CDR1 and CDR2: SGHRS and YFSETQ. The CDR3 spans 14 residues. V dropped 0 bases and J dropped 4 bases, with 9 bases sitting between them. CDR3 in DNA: TGCGCCAGCAGCTTGGATTTAACTGCAGATACGCAGTATTTT. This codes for CASSLDLTADTQYF.

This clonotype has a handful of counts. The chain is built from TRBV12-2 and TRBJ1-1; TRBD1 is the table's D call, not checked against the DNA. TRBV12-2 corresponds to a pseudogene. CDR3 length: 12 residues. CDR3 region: CASRFNRLEAFF. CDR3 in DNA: TGTGCAAGTCGCTTCAACAGGCTTGAAGCTTTCTTT.

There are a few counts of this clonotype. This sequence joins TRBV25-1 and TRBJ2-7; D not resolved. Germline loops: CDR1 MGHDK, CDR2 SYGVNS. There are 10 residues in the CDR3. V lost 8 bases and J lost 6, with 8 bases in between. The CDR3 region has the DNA TGTGCCAGCGTCGAGTGCGAGCAGTACTTC. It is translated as CASVECEQYF.

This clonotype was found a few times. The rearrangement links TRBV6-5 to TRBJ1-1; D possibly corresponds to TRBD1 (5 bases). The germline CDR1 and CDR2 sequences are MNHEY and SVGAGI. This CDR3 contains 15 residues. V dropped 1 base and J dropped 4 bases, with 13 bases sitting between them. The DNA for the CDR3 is TGTGCCAGCAGTTACTGGACACAACCGGGCACTGAAGCTTTCTTT. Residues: CASSYWTQPGTEAFF.

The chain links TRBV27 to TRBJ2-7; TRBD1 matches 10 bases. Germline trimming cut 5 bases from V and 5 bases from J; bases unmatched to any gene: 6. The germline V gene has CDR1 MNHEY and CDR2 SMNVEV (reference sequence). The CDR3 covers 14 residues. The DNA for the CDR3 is TGTGCCAGCAGTCCAGGGACAGGGGTGAACGAGCAGTACTTC. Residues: CASSPGTGVNEQYF.

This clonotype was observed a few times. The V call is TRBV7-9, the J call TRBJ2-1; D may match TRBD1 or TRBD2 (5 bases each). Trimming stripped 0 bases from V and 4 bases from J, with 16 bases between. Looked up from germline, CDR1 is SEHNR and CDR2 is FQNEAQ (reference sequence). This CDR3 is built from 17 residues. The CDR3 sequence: CASSLAQGAGGYNEQFF. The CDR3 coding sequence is TGTGCCAGCAGCTTAGCCCAGGGAGCAGGAGGATACAATGAGCAGTTCTTC. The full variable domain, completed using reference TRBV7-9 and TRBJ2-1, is DTGVSQNPRHKITKRGQNVTFRCDPISEHNRLYWYRQTLGQGPEFLTYFQNEAQLEKSRLLSDRFSAERPKGSFSTLEIQRTEQGDSAMYLCASSLAQGAGGYNEQFFGPGTRLTVL.

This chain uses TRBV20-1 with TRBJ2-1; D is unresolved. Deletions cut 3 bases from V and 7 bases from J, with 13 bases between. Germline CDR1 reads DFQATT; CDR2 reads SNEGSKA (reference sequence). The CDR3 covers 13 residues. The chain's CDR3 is CSARGSSRNEQFF. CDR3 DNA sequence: TGCAGTGCTAGGGGCAGTTCGCGGAATGAGCAGTTCTTC.

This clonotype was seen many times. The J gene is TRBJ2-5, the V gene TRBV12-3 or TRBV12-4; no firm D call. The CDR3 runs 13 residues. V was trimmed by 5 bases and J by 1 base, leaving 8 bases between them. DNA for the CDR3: TGTGCCAGCAGTCCTCGGCTCCAAGAGACCCAGTACTTC. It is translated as CASSPRLQETQYF.

In nucleotides, the CDR3 is TGTGCCAGCAGCTTTAGCGGGACGGGCGGGGAGCTGTTTTTT. Its translation is CASSFSGTGGELFF. This rearrangement joins TRBV7-2 to TRBJ2-2; 8 bases agree with TRBD2. CDR3 length: 14 residues. Germline V gene lookup returns CDR1 SGHTA and CDR2 FQGNSA. V was pared by 3 bases and J by 7 bases, with 4 bases of the junction left unmatched.

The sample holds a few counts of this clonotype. The DNA of the CDR3 is TGTGCCAGCAGCTTTCGTCAGGTGGGAGTAAGCACAGATACGCAGTATTTT. Translated: CASSFRQVGVSTDTQYF. The chain employs TRBV7-6 and TRBJ2-3; D possibly corresponds to TRBD2 (5 bases). CDR1 and CDR2 (germline): SGHVS, FNYEAQ. CDR3 length: 17 amino acids. V gave up 3 bases and J gave up 0 bases, with 16 bases separating them.

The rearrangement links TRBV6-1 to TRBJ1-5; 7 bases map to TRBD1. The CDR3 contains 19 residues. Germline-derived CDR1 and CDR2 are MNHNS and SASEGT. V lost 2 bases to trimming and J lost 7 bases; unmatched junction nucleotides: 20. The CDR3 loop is CASSESSPNRGVGPQPQHF. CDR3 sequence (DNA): TGTGCCAGCAGTGAATCCTCTCCGAACAGGGGAGTCGGCCCCCAGCCCCAGCATTTT.